These 9 T cell receptor beta chains were all obtained from the same sample, sequenced in a study of T cell responses to AZD1222 COVID-19 vaccine. The repertoire was sequenced with immunoSEQ multiplex PCR; TCRdb's copy has only in-frame clones and lacks some. The sample includes roughly 100,000 clones, around nine tenths of them seen just once. Sequencing was performed on peripheral blood, taken 28 days after the second dose of the MenACWY control vaccine. These receptors originate from an adult who received the MenACWY meningococcal vaccine as a control.

V is TRBV27 and J is TRBJ2-3; 11 bases are shared with TRBD2. Losses at the gene ends were 3 bases for V and 3 bases for J; bases not matched to a gene: 5. Germline V gives CDR1 MNHEY, CDR2 SMNVEV (reference sequence). The CDR3 has 16 amino acids. Written as DNA, the CDR3 is TGTGCCAGCAGTTTTAGCGGGGGGGCTCGGACAGATACGCAGTATTTT. Its protein is CASSFSGGARTDTQYF.

This clone showed up just once. V usage is TRBV5-1 and J usage is TRBJ2-3; no firm D call. Germline V gives CDR1 SGHRS, CDR2 YFSETQ. The V end lost 0 bases, the J end lost 6 bases, and 8 bases lay between the germline ends. The CDR3 runs 13 residues. The CDR3 protein is CASSLDSRDTQYF. CDR3 DNA: TGCGCCAGCAGCTTGGATTCGAGGGATACGCAGTATTTT.

The chain joins TRBV27 to TRBJ2-7, with 8 bases identical to TRBD2. The germline V gene has CDR1 MNHEY and CDR2 SMNVEV (reference sequence). The V and J ends lost 2 bases and 10 bases, in that order; junction bases with no gene match: 13. The CDR3 extends over 15 amino acids. The CDR3 nucleotides read TGTGCCAGCAGTTTAAGGGTGGCGGGGGGCACAGAACAGTACTTC. Its translation is CASSLRVAGGTEQYF.

This chain's CDR3 is CASSQKGQANYEQYF. CDR3 bases: TGTGCCAGCAGCCAAAAGGGACAGGCGAACTACGAGCAGTACTTC. V gene TRBV14 combines with J gene TRBJ2-7; TRBD1 matches 8 bases. Trimming removed 2 bases from V and 3 bases from J; junction bases left unmatched: 6. The germline V gene has CDR1 SGHDN and CDR2 FVKESK. This CDR3 has 15 amino acids.

The rearrangement links TRBV2 to TRBJ1-4, with a possible D match to TRBD1 (5 bases). In germline, CDR1 is SNHLY, CDR2 FYNNEI. The V end was cut by 3 bases, the J end by 12 bases, with 11 bases between. There are 12 residues in the CDR3. DNA of the CDR3: TGTGCCAGCAGTGACGAGGGGCGGGAACTGTTTTTT. Protein sequence: CASSDEGRELFF.

This chain links TRBV3-1 (or the pseudogene TRBV3-2) with TRBJ1-1; D may be TRBD1 (5 bases). The V gene's germline CDR1 is LGHDT and CDR2 YNNKEL (reference sequence). The CDR3 consists of 14 residues. With 4 bases removed from V and 9 bases from J, the gap between germline ends came to 18 bases. The CDR3 DNA reads as TGTGCCAGCAGCCCACTGACAGCCCTATCCCAAGCTTTCTTT. Encoded protein: CASSPLTALSQAFF.

The DNA of the CDR3 is TGTGCCAGCAGCGCCCAGGGGAATCGGGCGGAAAAACTGTTTTTT. It encodes CASSAQGNRAEKLFF. The rearrangement links TRBV2 to TRBJ1-4; possible D gene TRBD1, 6 bases. Germline CDR1 SNHLY, CDR2 FYNNEI. This CDR3 has 15 amino acids. Trimming pared 6 bases from V and 8 bases from J, leaving 19 bases between.

This chain connects TRBV6-2 or TRBV6-3 to TRBJ1-2; D remains ambiguous. The CDR3 contains 13 residues. The V and J ends lost 6 bases and 0 bases respectively, with 8 bases between them. The germline gives CDR1 MNHEY, CDR2 SVGEGT. CDR3 sequence reads: CASSVRTNYGYTF. The CDR3 DNA follows: TGTGCCAGCAGCGTCAGGACTAACTATGGCTACACCTTC.

The chain has TRBV6-2 or TRBV6-3 and TRBJ2-3; D may be TRBD2 (6 bases). CDR3 length: 17 amino acids. Germline lookup yields CDR1 MNHEY and CDR2 SVGEGT. V was clipped by 6 bases and J by 2 bases, with 21 bases between them. The CDR3 DNA sequence: TGTGCCAGCAGCCCCAGTTGGGGGGTTCACCACACAGATACGCAGTATTTT. Protein product: CASSPSWGVHHTDTQYF.